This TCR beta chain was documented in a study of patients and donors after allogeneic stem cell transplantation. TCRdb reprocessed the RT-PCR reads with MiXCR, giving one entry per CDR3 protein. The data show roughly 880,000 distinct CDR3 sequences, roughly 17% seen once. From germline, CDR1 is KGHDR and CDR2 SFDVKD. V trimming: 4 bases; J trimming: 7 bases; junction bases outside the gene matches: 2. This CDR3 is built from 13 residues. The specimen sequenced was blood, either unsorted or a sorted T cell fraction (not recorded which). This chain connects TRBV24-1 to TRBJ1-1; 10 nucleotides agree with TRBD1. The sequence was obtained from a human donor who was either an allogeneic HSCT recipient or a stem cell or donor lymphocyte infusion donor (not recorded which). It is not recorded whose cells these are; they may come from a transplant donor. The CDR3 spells CATSEGTGVEAFF. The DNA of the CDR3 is TGTGCCACCAGTGAGGGGACAGGGGTTGAAGCTTTCTTT.